This T cell receptor (beta chain) was sequenced for a study of blood T cell repertoires in COVID-19. The data were produced by immunoSEQ multiplex PCR, yet TCRdb's version contains in-frame clones alone and is incomplete. Of 250,000 to 350,000 clones listed, more than 70% are singletons. The CDR3 has 15 amino acids. V was cut by 6 bases and J by 3 bases, with 15 bases left in between. The germline gives CDR1 MGHDK, CDR2 SYGVNS. Sample: peripheral blood. This rearrangement joins TRBV25-1 to TRBJ2-1; D is ambiguous. This receptor was identified in a woman aged 25 to 45 with COVID-19, enrolled during active disease. In nucleotides, the CDR3 is TGTGCCAGCAGCCAATCCGGAGCGAACTACAATGAGCAGTTCTTC. Encoded protein: CASSQSGANYNEQFF.